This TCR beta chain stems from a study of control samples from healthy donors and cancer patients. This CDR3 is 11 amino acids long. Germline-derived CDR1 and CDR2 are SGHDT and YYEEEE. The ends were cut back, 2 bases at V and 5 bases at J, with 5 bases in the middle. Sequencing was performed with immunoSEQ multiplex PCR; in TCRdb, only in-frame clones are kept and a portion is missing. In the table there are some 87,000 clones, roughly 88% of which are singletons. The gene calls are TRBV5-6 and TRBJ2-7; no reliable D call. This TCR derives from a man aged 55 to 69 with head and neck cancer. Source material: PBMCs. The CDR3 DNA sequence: TGTGCCAGCAGCTTAAACCACGAGCAGTACTTC. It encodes CASSLNHEQYF.